This T cell receptor (beta chain) was found in a study of beta chain features in type 1 diabetes. The J segment lost 5 bases and the V segment lost 1 base, leaving 1 base of the junction unmatched. The CDR3 length is 12 residues. CDR1 is GTSNPN and CDR2 is SVGIG in the germline V gene (reference sequence). The entirety of the isolated RNA underwent reverse transcription, so expressed TCRB transcripts were sequenced. Sequencing used immunoSEQ multiplex PCR; TCRdb keeps in-frame clones, though not all of them. Among 200,000 to 250,000 clones, over 8.5% were seen once, and the ten largest hold about 0.037%.

The chain recombines TRBV30 with TRBJ2-5; 7 bases are a match to TRBD2. The material sequenced was naive CD4+ T cells from blood. The source is a woman between 18 and 29 years old in good health. CDR3 region: CAWSAGGETQYF. CDR3 nucleotide sequence: TGTGCCTGGAGTGCGGGGGGTGAGACCCAGTACTTC.